This passage covers 9 T cell receptor beta chains from one sample sequenced in a study of CD8 T cells in Susac syndrome. Reverse transcription used about 0.45 to 1 ug RNA and random hexamers. From the immunoSEQ multiplex PCR reads, TCRdb called clonotypes with MiXCR, one entry per CDR3 protein. Here the sample spans about 300,000 distinct CDR3 sequences, roughly 85% being singletons. The sequencing sample was made of CD8+ T cells from PBMCs. These receptors were collected from a human donor with multiple sclerosis.

This clonotype appeared a single time. CDR3: CASSQIPATTDTQYF. CDR3 sequence (DNA): TGCGCCAGCAGCCAAATCCCGGCCACCACAGATACGCAGTATTTT. The rearrangement uses TRBV4-1 and TRBJ2-3; D not certain. V lost 2 bases to trimming and J lost 2 bases, with 11 bases between them. CDR1 is MGHRA and CDR2 is YSYEKL in the germline V gene. The length of the CDR3 is 15 residues.

The chain carries TRBV24-1 and TRBJ2-3, with D possibly being TRBD2 (5 bases). The germline gives CDR1 KGHDR, CDR2 SFDVKD. The ends were cut back, 9 bases at V and 0 bases at J, with 15 bases in the middle. This CDR3 has 15 residues. In DNA form, the CDR3 reads TGTGCCACCGGCTTAGCGACGATTAGCACAGATACGCAGTATTTT. This gives the protein CATGLATISTDTQYF.

This chain links TRBV7-2 with TRBJ2-1, with 8 bases matching TRBD2. Germline V lookup: CDR1 SGHTA, CDR2 FQGNSA. The CDR3 consists of 18 residues. The J segment lost 4 bases and the V segment lost 6 bases, leaving 17 bases of the junction unmatched. The CDR3 sequence is CASSLPPPGLGPYNEQFF. The DNA for the CDR3 is TGTGCCAGCAGTTTACCCCCTCCGGGACTAGGGCCATACAATGAGCAGTTCTTC.

V is TRBV30 and J is TRBJ2-4, with D maybe TRBD1 (5 bases). Germline V gene sequence: CDR1 GTSNPN, CDR2 SVGIG (reference sequence). This CDR3 contains 16 residues. V lost 4 bases, J lost 1 base, and 17 bases lay in between. The CDR3 loop reads CAWKDGRGFAKNIQYF. As DNA, the CDR3 is TGTGCCTGGAAGGATGGAAGGGGTTTCGCCAAAAACATTCAGTACTTC.

V is TRBV4-1 and J is TRBJ2-1; tentatively, D is TRBD1 (5 bases). The CDR3 has 14 amino acids. The V gene lost 4 bases and the J gene lost 7 bases, with 14 bases spanning the gap. The V gene's germline CDR1 is MGHRA and CDR2 YSYEKL. DNA for the CDR3: TGCGCCAGCAGCCCCACGGCACCAGGGAATGAGCAGTTCTTC. Its translation: CASSPTAPGNEQFF.

The chain carries TRBV11-2 and TRBJ1-4, with D perhaps TRBD1 (5 bases). The germline CDR1 and CDR2 sequences are SGHAT and FQNNGV. V was cut by 3 bases and J by 5 bases, with 13 bases left in between. CDR3 length: 15 amino acids. CDR3 DNA sequence: TGTGCCAGCAGCTTTGGGACGGGAGTAAATGAAAAACTGTTTTTT. Its translation: CASSFGTGVNEKLFF.

V usage is TRBV4-3 and J usage is TRBJ2-2; a weak D match, TRBD2 (5 bases). This CDR3 spans 15 amino acids. Germline V gives CDR1 LGHNA, CDR2 YSLEER. Trimming pared 4 bases from V and 3 bases from J, leaving 12 bases between. CDR3 loop: CASSPVASYTGELFF. CDR3 nucleotides: TGCGCCAGCAGCCCGGTAGCGTCTTACACCGGGGAGCTGTTTTTT.

V is TRBV2 and J is TRBJ2-3, with 10 bases lining up with TRBD2. J lost 2 bases, V lost 5 bases, and 7 bases had no gene match. Germline V gene lookup returns CDR1 SNHLY and CDR2 FYNNEI. The CDR3 contains 16 residues. The CDR3 DNA follows: TGTGCCAGCAGTACATTAGCGGGAGGTAACACAGATACGCAGTATTTT. Translating gives CASSTLAGGNTDTQYF.

This clonotype was counted between two and nine times. The chain combines TRBV30 with TRBJ2-7; TRBD2 aligns across 7 bases. From germline, CDR1 is GTSNPN and CDR2 SVGIG (reference sequence). Losses at the gene ends were 3 bases for V and 5 bases for J; bases not matched to a gene: 7. This CDR3 spans 13 amino acids. The CDR3 nucleotides read TGTGCCTGGAGAGTCAGCGGGATTGACGAGCAGTACTTC. Translation: CAWRVSGIDEQYF.